This T cell receptor beta chain emerged from a study of T cells in Graves' hyperthyroidism and ophthalmopathy. RNA transcripts provided the source from which TCR beta CDR3 regions were amplified. A set of HTBI primers served as the primers for a first-round RT-PCR of the TCR CDR3. TCRdb reanalysed the multiplex PCR reads using MiXCR and keeps one entry per CDR3 protein. The sample gives about 690,000 distinct CDR3 sequences, approximately 15% of which show up once; 15% to 19% is in the top ten. V gave up 8 bases and J gave up 4 bases; unmatched junction bases: 1. Germline V gives CDR1 ENHRY, CDR2 SYGVKD. The CDR3 is made up of 12 amino acids. Findings and caveats of the study: Most clonotypes that expanded in the thyroid above 0.001 also showed up in blood.

Ten or more counts support this clonotype. The antigen is not known. Hyperthyroidism had been newly diagnosed in patients aged 18 to 65, and its duration was under 2 months. PBMCs stemmed from over 7.5 ml fresh peripheral blood. The specimen sequenced was blood. The gene calls are TRBV10-3 and TRBJ2-7, with 11 bases lining up with TRBD1. This sequence was found in a man between 45 and 60 years old with Graves' hyperthyroidism. In nucleotides, the CDR3 is TGTGCCATCGGGGACAGGGGGTACGAGCAGTACTTC. Protein product: CAIGDRGYEQYF.